This T cell receptor beta chain was identified during a study of technical replicates of blood from several donors. The CDR3 extends over 14 amino acids. In germline, CDR1 is MGHRA, CDR2 YSYEKL. The junction had 3 bases not matched to a gene; V was cut back by 1 base and J by 3 bases. Libraries were prepared by immunoSEQ multiplex PCR; TCRdb keeps only in-frame clonotypes and omits some of them. The sample has tens of thousands of clones; just over 90% are singletons. The rearrangement uses TRBV4-1 and TRBJ2-7; 7 positions match TRBD2. This sequence was found in a human donor in good health. Material: T cells isolated from PBMCs. The CDR3 DNA sequence: TGCGCCAGCAGCCAAGCCGGGACTATCTACGAGCAGTACTTC. The encoded protein is CASSQAGTIYEQYF.